Described below is a single TCR beta chain sequence and its context. The target antigen is unknown. The data were taken from a study of PD-L1 blockade in urothelial cancer. Study findings and constraints: Prediction of better survival came from below-median pretreatment blood TCR clonality.

The CDR3 spans 15 residues. Per the germline V gene, CDR1 is WNHNN and CDR2 is SYGVQD (reference sequence). The junction had 2 bases not matched to a gene; V was cut back by 0 bases and J by 3 bases. Some clones are missing from TCRdb's copy, which holds only in-frame ones; the method was immunoSEQ multiplex PCR. Among roughly 56,000 clones, 85% to 90% were seen once, and the ten largest hold 20% to 25%. Sample time point: pretreatment peripheral blood. Sequenced here: PBMCs, sampled around atezolizumab (anti-PD-L1) treatment. This chain links TRBV10-1 with TRBJ2-7; TRBD2 aligns across 10 bases. The clonotype was recovered from a man between 60 and 70 years old with urothelial cancer. CDR3 amino acids: CASSESSGRSYEQYF. The CDR3 region has the DNA TGCGCCAGCAGTGAGTCTAGCGGGAGGAGCTACGAGCAGTACTTC.